The 8 T cell receptor beta chains given below trace back to one sample, sequenced in a study of PD-1 blockade in classical Hodgkin lymphoma. The assay was immunoSEQ multiplex PCR, and TCRdb's table has in-frame clones only and misses some. The table includes tens of thousands of clones, almost 90% detected once. The time point: cycle 4 day 1 (C4D1), after more than 5 weeks of nivolumab. Each and every patient relapsed after autologous stem cell transplantation, and patients got differing brentuximab vedotin exposure. Here the sequenced sample was peripheral blood mononuclear cells (PBMCs), taken before the fourth cycle of nivolumab. The origin of the receptors is a human donor with classical Hodgkin lymphoma.

This chain connects TRBV15 to TRBJ2-2; the match to TRBD2 covers 13 bases. Germline CDR1 reads LNHNV; CDR2 reads YYDKDF (reference sequence). There are 19 residues in the CDR3. Trimming cost V 2 bases and J 6 bases; bases outside gene matches: 12. In DNA form, the CDR3 reads TGTGCCACCAGCAGAAAAGGACTAGCGGGAGATGGGCGGGCCGGGGAGCTGTTTTTT. It codes for CATSRKGLAGDGRAGELFF.

This chain uses TRBV5-4 with TRBJ1-5; D is uncertain. The CDR3 is made up of 13 amino acids. Deletions cut 0 bases from V and 8 bases from J, with 9 bases between. Per the germline V gene, CDR1 is SGHNT and CDR2 is YYREEE (reference sequence). The CDR3 reads CASSLGTQEPQHF. CDR3 DNA sequence: TGTGCCAGCAGCTTGGGGACTCAGGAGCCCCAGCATTTT.

This rearrangement joins TRBV6-6 to TRBJ2-1; maybe TRBD2 (6 bases). Per germline, CDR1 MNHNY and CDR2 SVGAGI (reference sequence). V lost 6 bases, J lost 0 bases, and 12 bases lay in between. The CDR3 spans 15 residues. CDR3: CASSRSGSSYNEQFF. In nucleotides, the CDR3 is TGTGCCAGCAGCCGTTCCGGGAGCTCCTACAATGAGCAGTTCTTC.

The J gene is TRBJ1-1, the V gene TRBV5-8, with D unresolved. The V end was cut by 0 bases, the J end by 5 bases, with 14 bases between. The CDR3 has 15 residues. Germline V CDR1 and CDR2: SGHTS, YDEGEE. The CDR3 DNA follows: TGTGCCAGCAGCTTGGGCCGAGGTAGATTAACTGAAGCTTTCTTT. It yields the protein CASSLGRGRLTEAFF. The full variable domain, with the rest looked up from reference TRBV5-8 and TRBJ1-1, is EAGVTQSPTHLIKTRGQQATLRCSPISGHTSVYWYQQALGLGLQFLLWYDEGEERNRGNFPPRFSGRQFPNYSSELNVNALELEDSALYLCASSLGRGRLTEAFFGQGTRLTVV.

The chain joins TRBV11-3 to TRBJ2-3, with D perhaps matching TRBD2 (7 bases). V lost 5 bases, J lost 7 bases, and 25 bases lay in between. This CDR3 comprises 17 residues. The V gene's germline CDR1 is SGHNT and CDR2 YENEEA. The CDR3 sequence is CASSLGGGGGISNTQYF. The CDR3 nucleotides are TGTGCCAGCAGCCTAGGGGGGGGTGGAGGGATATCGAATACGCAGTATTTT.

The chain links TRBV6-1 to TRBJ2-3; D may be TRBD1 (5 bases). The CDR3 runs 14 residues. CDR1 is MNHNS and CDR2 is SASEGT in the germline V gene. The V and J ends lost 10 bases and 1 base respectively, with 15 bases between them. As DNA, the CDR3 is TGTGCCACCCCTGGGGCCCCTGGCACAGATACGCAGTATTTT. Encoded protein: CATPGAPGTDTQYF.

CDR3 protein: CASSFGWIYEQYF. Written as DNA, the CDR3 is TGTGCCAGCAGCTTTGGGTGGATCTACGAGCAGTACTTC. The gene calls are TRBV11-3 and TRBJ2-7; D is ambiguous. This CDR3 spans 13 amino acids. Trimming removed 3 bases from V and 3 bases from J, with 9 bases in between. Germline V CDR1 and CDR2: SGHNT, YENEEA.

This clone is a singleton in its sample. V usage is TRBV5-1 and J usage is TRBJ2-7, with 7 bases fitting TRBD2. Per the germline V gene, CDR1 is SGHRS and CDR2 is YFSETQ. The CDR3 totals 15 residues. V was pared by 0 bases and J by 5 bases, with 8 bases of the junction left unmatched. DNA of the CDR3: TGCGCCAGCAGCTTGGTCGGACTAGTTAATGACGAGCAGTACTTC. Its translation is CASSLVGLVNDEQYF.